This T cell receptor beta chain was recovered during a study of blood T cell repertoires in COVID-19. Overall study: The study drew acute and convalescent COVID-19 samples from the United States, Italy and Spain. Nucleic acid was either cDNA or gDNA, and it came from T cells, B-cell-depleted T cells, or PBMCs.

The germline CDR1 and CDR2 sequences are SNHLY and FYNNEI. This CDR3 has 16 amino acids. Trimming took 0 bases from V and 1 from J; bases not matched to a gene: 5. Original analysis: For nucleated cells, counts were estimated from reference gene primer amplification. Sequenced by immunoSEQ multiplex PCR; TCRdb stores in-frame clones only, minus some. The DNA gave D and trimming, while V, J and clone size come from that table. The sample contains 160,000 or so clones, around 82% of which appear only once. Specimen: peripheral blood. This receptor was taken from a man in his fifties or sixties with active or convalescent COVID-19. The chain joins TRBV2 to TRBJ2-7, with TRBD1 identical over 8 bases. The CDR3 sequence: CASSEALRTGSYEQYF. The CDR3 DNA reads as TGTGCCAGCAGTGAAGCGCTTAGGACAGGGTCCTACGAGCAGTACTTC.